Detailed here is one TCR beta chain. One end of the junction is discordant with germline, which a read error may explain. This record belongs to a study of molecular identifiers for immune sequencing clone quantification. Looked up from germline, CDR1 is SGHRS and CDR2 is YFSETQ. This CDR3 comprises 14 residues. TCRdb re-called the PCR reads through MiXCR, storing one row per CDR3 protein. This sample carries some 650,000 distinct CDR3 sequences, just under 20% of them seen once, and the ten largest clones take roughly 0.9%. J is TRBJ1-1 and V is TRBV5-1; 8 bases align to TRBD1. Sequenced sample: naive CD8+ T cells from blood, with Jurkat cell RNA spiked in. Subset specified: FACS-sorted CD8+CD4-CCR7+CD45RA+ naive T cells. The receptor was isolated from a human donor in good health. Some libraries in this study had Jurkat cell RNA spiked in. CDR3 nucleotide sequence: TGCGCCAGCAGCTTGACAGGGGGTCACACTGAGGCTTTCTTT. Its protein is CASSLTGGHTEAFF.